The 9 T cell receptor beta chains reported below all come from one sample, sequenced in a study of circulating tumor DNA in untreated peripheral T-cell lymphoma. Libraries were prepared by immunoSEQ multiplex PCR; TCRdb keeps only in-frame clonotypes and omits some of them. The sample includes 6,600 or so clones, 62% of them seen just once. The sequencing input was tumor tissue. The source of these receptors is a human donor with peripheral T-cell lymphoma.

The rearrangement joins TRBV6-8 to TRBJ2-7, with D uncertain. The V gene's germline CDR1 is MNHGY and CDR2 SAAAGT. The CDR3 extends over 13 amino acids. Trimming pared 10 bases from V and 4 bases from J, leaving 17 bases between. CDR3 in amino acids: CATSTPSGYEQYF. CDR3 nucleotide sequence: TGTGCCACCTCGACACCGTCCGGGTACGAGCAGTACTTC.

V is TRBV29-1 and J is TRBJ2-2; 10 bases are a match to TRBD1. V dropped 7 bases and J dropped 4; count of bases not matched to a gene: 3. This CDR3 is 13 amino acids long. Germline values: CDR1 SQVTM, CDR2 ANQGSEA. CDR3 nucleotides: TGCAGCGGACGGACAGGGGGCACCGGGGAGCTGTTTTTT. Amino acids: CSGRTGGTGELFF.

The CDR3 loop reads CASRPGPNYGYTF. CDR3 DNA: TGTGCCAGCAGGCCGGGTCCAAACTATGGCTACACCTTC. V usage is TRBV2 and J usage is TRBJ1-2, with D unclear. V was pared by 6 bases and J by 2 bases, with 10 bases between. The CDR3 is 13 residues long. Germline-derived CDR1 and CDR2 are SNHLY and FYNNEI. The full variable domain, rest sourced from reference TRBV2 and TRBJ1-2, is EPEVTQTPSHQVTQMGQEVILRCVPISNHLYFYWYRQILGQKVEFLVSFYNNEISEKSEIFDDQFSVERPDGSNFTLKIRSTKLEDSAMYFCASRPGPNYGYTFGSGTRLTVV.

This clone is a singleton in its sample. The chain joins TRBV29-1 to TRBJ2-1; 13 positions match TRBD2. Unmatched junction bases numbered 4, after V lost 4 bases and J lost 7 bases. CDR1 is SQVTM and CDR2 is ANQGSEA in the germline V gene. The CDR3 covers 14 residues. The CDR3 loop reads CSVGGLAGPNEQFF. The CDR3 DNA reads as TGCAGCGTTGGGGGACTAGCGGGACCGAATGAGCAGTTCTTC.

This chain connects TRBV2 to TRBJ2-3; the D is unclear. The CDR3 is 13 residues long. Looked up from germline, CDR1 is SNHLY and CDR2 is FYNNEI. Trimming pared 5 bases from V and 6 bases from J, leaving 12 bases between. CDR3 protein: CASSRNQEDTQYF. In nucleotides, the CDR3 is TGTGCCAGCAGTAGGAACCAGGAGGATACGCAGTATTTT.

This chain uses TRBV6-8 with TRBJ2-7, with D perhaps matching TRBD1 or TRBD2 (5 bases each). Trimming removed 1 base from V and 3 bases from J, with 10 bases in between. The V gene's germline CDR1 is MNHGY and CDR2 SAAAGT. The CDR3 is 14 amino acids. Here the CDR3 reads CASSYLGTYYEQYF. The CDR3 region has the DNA TGTGCCAGCAGTTACTTAGGGACGTACTACGAGCAGTACTTC.

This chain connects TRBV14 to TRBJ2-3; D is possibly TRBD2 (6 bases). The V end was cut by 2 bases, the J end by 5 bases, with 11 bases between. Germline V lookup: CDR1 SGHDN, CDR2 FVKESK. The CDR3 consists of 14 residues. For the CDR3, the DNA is TGTGCCAGCAGCCAAACGATGGGAGGAGATACGCAGTATTTT. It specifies CASSQTMGGDTQYF. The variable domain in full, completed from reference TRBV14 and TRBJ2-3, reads EAGVTQFPSHSVIEKGQTVTLRCDPISGHDNLYWYRRVMGKEIKFLLHFVKESKQDESGMPNNRFLAERTGGTYSTLKVQPAELEDSGVYFCASSQTMGGDTQYFGPGTRLTVL.

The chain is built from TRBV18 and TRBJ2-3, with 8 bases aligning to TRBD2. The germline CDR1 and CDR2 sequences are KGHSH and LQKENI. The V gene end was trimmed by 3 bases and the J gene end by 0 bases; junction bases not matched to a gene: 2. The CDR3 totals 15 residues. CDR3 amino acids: CASSPIAGSTDTQYF. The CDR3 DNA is TGTGCCAGCTCACCTATAGCGGGAAGCACAGATACGCAGTATTTT. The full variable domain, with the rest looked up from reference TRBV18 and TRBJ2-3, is NAGVMQNPRHLVRRRGQEARLRCSPMKGHSHVYWYRQLPEEGLKFMVYLQKENIIDESGMPKERFSAEFPKEGPSILRIQQVVRGDSAAYFCASSPIAGSTDTQYFGPGTRLTVL.

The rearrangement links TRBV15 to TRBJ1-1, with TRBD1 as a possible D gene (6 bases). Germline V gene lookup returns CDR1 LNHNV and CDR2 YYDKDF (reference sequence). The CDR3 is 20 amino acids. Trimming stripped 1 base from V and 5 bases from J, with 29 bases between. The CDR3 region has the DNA TGTGCCACCAGCAGAGCCTACCCCGGGACACACATGGAGGGTGATACTGAAGCTTTCTTT. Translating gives CATSRAYPGTHMEGDTEAFF.